The 8 T cell receptor beta chains below come from one sample, sequenced in a study of blood T cell repertoires in COVID-19. TCRdb keeps only in-frame clones here, not all; method: immunoSEQ multiplex PCR. The profile covers some 71,000 clones, with approximately 84% appearing a single time and roughly 14% taken by the ten largest. Sequenced: peripheral blood. Receptor source: a man between 50 and 59 years old with COVID-19, enrolled during active disease.

The chain recombines TRBV30 with TRBJ1-3, with 7 bases lining up with TRBD1. The CDR3 length is 13 residues. Germline CDR1 GTSNPN, CDR2 SVGIG (reference sequence). V was pared by 2 bases and J by 6 bases, with 4 bases of the junction left unmatched. CDR3 DNA: TGTGCCTGGAGTCGGGACAGACAAAACACCATATATTTT. This gives the protein CAWSRDRQNTIYF.

This chain joins TRBV24-1 and TRBJ2-1; 9 bases map to TRBD1. The trim removed 5 bases at V and 8 bases at J, leaving 6 bases unmatched. The germline V gene encodes CDR1 KGHDR and CDR2 SFDVKD. There are 14 residues in the CDR3. The CDR3 spells CATSGGQGVDEQFF. CDR3 sequence (DNA): TGTGCCACCAGTGGGGGACAGGGCGTAGATGAGCAGTTCTTC.

The chain uses TRBV15 and TRBJ2-3, with D possibly TRBD2 on 7 matching bases. Looked up from germline, CDR1 is LNHNV and CDR2 is YYDKDF (reference sequence). The CDR3 is made up of 16 amino acids. The ends were cut back, 0 bases at V and 5 bases at J, with 15 bases in the middle. The CDR3 protein is CATSREDGGHVDTQYF. The DNA of the CDR3 is TGTGCCACCAGCAGAGAGGACGGGGGGCACGTAGATACGCAGTATTTT.

In this sample, this clone turned up a few times. The gene calls are TRBV7-8 and TRBJ2-7; weak D call: TRBD1 (6 bases). The length of the CDR3 is 14 residues. Germline-derived CDR1 and CDR2 are SGHVS and FQNEAQ. The V gene lost 1 base and the J gene lost 3 bases, with 10 bases spanning the gap. The CDR3 reads CASSLVGQSYEQYF. DNA of the CDR3: TGTGCCAGCAGCTTAGTGGGACAAAGCTACGAGCAGTACTTC.

This clone was seen only once. This chain joins TRBV11-2 and TRBJ1-5; D remains unclear. V was pared by 5 bases and J by 7 bases, with 12 bases between. CDR1 is SGHAT, CDR2 FQNNGV, per germline. CDR3 length equals 13 residues. CDR3 in amino acids: CASSLQEQQPQHF. The CDR3 coding sequence is TGTGCCAGCAGCCTTCAGGAACAACAGCCCCAGCATTTT.

The chain combines TRBV21-1 with TRBJ1-2. TRBV21-1 is a pseudogene locus. The CDR3 is 17 residues long. The DNA of the CDR3 is TGTGCCAGCAGCAAATGGAACGGGGGGCAGGGGAGGTATGGCTACACCTTC. This codes for CASSKWNGGQGRYGYTF.

J is TRBJ1-6 and V is TRBV10-1; D gene unclear. Per germline, CDR1 WNHNN and CDR2 SYGVQD (reference sequence). CDR3 length equals 13 residues. V was shortened by 0 bases and J by 11 bases, with 8 bases between the two germline ends. Written as DNA, the CDR3 is TGCGCCAGCAGTGAGTCGTCGGTGGCACCCCTCCACTTT. This gives the protein CASSESSVAPLHF.

V usage is TRBV7-9 and J usage is TRBJ1-6; the match to TRBD1 covers 9 bases. The germline V gene encodes CDR1 SEHNR and CDR2 FQNEAQ (reference sequence). The CDR3 consists of 15 residues. Trimming at V came to 3 bases and at J to 9 bases, leaving 6 bases not matched to a gene. The DNA for the CDR3 is TGTGCCAGCAGCTTTATCGGACAGGGGAGTTCACCCCTCCACTTT. It encodes CASSFIGQGSSPLHF.